This T cell receptor (beta chain) is from a study of blood T cells in healthy people across ages. At the level of the study: About one barcoded beta molecule per two T cells came from capture by template switching. Points from the study as a whole: Aged donors had fewer naive CD4+ cells and lower diversity than long-lived donors.

Next came a second PCR, run for about 7 to 12 cycles, which used a sample-barcoded 5' primer along with a J-beta primer mix. TCRdb itself ran the 5' RACE reads through MiXCR, one entry per CDR3 protein. The sample includes around 1,000,000 distinct CDR3 sequences, around 25% of them seen just once. Germline CDR1 reads PRHDT; CDR2 reads FYEKMQ (reference sequence). The CDR3 is made up of 16 amino acids. The V and J ends lost 2 bases and 0 bases respectively, with 12 bases between them. Points on this clonotype: No antigen is known for it.

These same records also appear under a second study, on T cells of mothers and their children. As that report states: Each mother gave over 8.5 million TCR beta CDR3 reads; each child, about 3 million. Unrelated mother-child pairs always had slightly, but never significantly, lower normalized overlap than related pairs.

The sequence derives from a girl under 10 years old in good health. Sequencing used blood. The V call is TRBV13, the J call TRBJ2-3, with D maybe TRBD2 (6 bases). The CDR3 here is CASSLIVGGSTDTQYF. The DNA for the CDR3 is TGTGCCAGCAGCTTAATCGTCGGGGGTAGCACAGATACGCAGTATTTT. Full variable domain (remainder filled in from reference TRBV13 and TRBJ2-3): AAGVIQSPRHLIKEKRETATLKCYPIPRHDTVYWYQQGPGQDPQFLISFYEKMQSDKGSIPDRFSAQQFSDYHSELNMSSLELGDSALYFCASSLIVGGSTDTQYFGPGTRLTVL.